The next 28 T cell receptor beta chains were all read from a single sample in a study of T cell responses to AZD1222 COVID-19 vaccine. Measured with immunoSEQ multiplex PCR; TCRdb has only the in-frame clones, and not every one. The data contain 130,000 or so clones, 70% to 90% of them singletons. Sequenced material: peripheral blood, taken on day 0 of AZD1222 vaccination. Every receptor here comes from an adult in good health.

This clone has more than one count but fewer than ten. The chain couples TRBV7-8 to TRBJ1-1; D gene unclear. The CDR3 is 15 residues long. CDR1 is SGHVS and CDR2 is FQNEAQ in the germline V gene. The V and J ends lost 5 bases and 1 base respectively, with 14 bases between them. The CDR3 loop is CASSRQRPPNTEAFF. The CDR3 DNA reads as TGTGCCAGCAGCCGCCAGCGTCCACCGAACACTGAAGCTTTCTTT.

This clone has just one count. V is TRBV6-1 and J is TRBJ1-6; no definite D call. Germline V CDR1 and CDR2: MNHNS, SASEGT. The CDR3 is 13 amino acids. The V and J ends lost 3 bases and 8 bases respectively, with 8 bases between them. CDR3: CASSDLSYSPLHF. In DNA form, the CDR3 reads TGTGCCAGCAGTGATCTCTCTTATTCACCCCTCCACTTT.

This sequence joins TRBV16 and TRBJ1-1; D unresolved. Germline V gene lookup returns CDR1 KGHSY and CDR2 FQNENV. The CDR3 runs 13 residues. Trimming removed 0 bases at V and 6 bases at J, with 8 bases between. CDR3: CASSQSSKSEAFF. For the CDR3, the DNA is TGTGCCAGCAGCCAATCGTCCAAGTCTGAAGCTTTCTTT. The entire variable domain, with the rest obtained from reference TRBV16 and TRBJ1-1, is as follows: GEEVAQTPKHLVRGEGQKAKLYCAPIKGHSYVFWYQQVLKNEFKFLISFQNENVFDETGMPKERFSAKCLPNSPCSLEIQATKLEDSAVYFCASSQSSKSEAFFGQGTRLTVV.

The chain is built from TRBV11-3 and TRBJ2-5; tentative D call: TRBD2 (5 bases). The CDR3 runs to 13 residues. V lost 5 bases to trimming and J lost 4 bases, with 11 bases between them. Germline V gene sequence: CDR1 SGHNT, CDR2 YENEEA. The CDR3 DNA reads TGTGCCAGCAGCCCCCGGACTGGAGAGACCCAGTACTTC. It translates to CASSPRTGETQYF.

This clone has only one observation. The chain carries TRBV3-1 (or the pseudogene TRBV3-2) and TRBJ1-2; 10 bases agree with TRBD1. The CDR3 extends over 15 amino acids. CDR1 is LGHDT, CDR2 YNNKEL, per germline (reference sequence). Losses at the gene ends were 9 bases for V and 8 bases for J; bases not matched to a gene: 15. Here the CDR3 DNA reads TGTGCCAGATCTATCCGGGACAGGGGAGGTGGGGGCTACACCTTC. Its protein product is CARSIRDRGGGGYTF.

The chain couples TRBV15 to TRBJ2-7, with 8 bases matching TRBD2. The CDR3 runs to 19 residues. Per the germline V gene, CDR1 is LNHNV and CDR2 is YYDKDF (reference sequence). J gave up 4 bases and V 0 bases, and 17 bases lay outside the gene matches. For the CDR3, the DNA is TGTGCCACCAGCAGAGATTCCATCACTTATTCCGGACTAGCTTACGAGCAGTACTTC. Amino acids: CATSRDSITYSGLAYEQYF.

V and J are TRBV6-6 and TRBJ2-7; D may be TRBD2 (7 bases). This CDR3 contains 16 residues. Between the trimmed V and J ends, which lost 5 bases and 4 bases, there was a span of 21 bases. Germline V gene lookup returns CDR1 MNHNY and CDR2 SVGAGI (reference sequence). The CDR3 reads CASSSPSEGGGYEQYF. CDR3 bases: TGTGCCAGCAGTAGCCCTTCAGAGGGAGGGGGGTACGAGCAGTACTTC.

CDR3 region: CASSDLGGTDTQYF. The CDR3 nucleotides are TGTGCCAGCAGTGACCTAGGAGGCACAGATACGCAGTATTTT. The chain couples TRBV28 to TRBJ2-3; D not certain. The CDR3 covers 14 residues. Germline values: CDR1 MDHEN, CDR2 SYDVKM. V lost 5 bases and J lost 1, with 10 bases in between.

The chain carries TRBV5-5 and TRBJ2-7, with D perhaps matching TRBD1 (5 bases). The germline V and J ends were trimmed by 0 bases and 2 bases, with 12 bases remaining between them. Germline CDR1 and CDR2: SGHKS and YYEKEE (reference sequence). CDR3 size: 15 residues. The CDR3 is CASSLGPPGTYEQYF. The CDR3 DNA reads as TGTGCCAGCAGCTTGGGGCCGCCAGGGACCTACGAGCAGTACTTC.

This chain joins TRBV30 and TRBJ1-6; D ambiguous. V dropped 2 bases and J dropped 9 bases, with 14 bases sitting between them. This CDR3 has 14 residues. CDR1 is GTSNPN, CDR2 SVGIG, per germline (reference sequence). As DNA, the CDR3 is TGTGCCTGGAGTACTGGGCCGGTACTTTCACCCCTCCACTTT. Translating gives CAWSTGPVLSPLHF.

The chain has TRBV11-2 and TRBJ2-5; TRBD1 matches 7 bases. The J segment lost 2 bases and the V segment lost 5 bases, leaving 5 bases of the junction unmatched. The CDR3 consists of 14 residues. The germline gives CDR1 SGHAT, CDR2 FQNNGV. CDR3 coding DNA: TGTGCCAGCAGCCCGAAGGGACAGCAAGAGACCCAGTACTTC. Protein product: CASSPKGQQETQYF.

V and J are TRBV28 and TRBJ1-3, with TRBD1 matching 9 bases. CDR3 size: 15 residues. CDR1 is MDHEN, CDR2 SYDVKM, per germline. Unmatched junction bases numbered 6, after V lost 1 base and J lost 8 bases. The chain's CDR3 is CASSLSQGAGDTIYF. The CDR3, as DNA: TGTGCCAGCAGTTTATCACAGGGGGCGGGGGACACCATATATTTT.

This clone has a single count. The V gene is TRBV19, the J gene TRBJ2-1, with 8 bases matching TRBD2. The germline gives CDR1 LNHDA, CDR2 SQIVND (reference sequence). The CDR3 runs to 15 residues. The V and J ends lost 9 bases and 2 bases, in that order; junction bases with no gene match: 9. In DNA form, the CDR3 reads TGTGCCAGCCGGGGGACTAGACAACCCTACAATGAGCAGTTCTTC. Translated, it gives CASRGTRQPYNEQFF.

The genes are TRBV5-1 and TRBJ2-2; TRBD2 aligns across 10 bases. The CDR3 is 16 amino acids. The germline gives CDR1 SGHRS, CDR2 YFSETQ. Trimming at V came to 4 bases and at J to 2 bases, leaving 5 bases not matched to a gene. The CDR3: CASSVLAGDNTGELFF. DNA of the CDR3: TGCGCCAGCAGCGTCCTAGCGGGGGACAACACCGGGGAGCTGTTTTTT. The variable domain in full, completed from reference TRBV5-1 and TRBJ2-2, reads KAGVTQTPRYLIKTRGQQVTLSCSPISGHRSVSWYQQTPGQGLQFLFEYFSETQRNKGNFPGRFSGRQFSNSRSEMNVSTLELGDSALYLCASSVLAGDNTGELFFGEGSRLTVL.

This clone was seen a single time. The CDR3 region is CASSLAGTGQPQHF. The CDR3 nucleotides read TGCGCCAGCAGCTTGGCAGGGACCGGTCAGCCCCAGCATTTT. The J gene is TRBJ1-5, the V gene TRBV5-1; D may be TRBD1 (5 bases). The germline V gene encodes CDR1 SGHRS and CDR2 YFSETQ. The germline V and J ends were trimmed by 0 bases and 6 bases, with 10 bases remaining between them. The CDR3 loop spans 14 amino acids.

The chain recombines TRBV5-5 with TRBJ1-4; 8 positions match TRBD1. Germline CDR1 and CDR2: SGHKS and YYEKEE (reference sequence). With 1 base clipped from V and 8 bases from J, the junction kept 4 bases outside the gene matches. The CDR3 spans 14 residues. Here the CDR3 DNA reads TGTGCCAGCAGCTTGTCAGGGGGCGCGGAAAAACTGTTTTTT. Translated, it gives CASSLSGGAEKLFF. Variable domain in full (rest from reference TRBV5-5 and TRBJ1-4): DAGVTQSPTHLIKTRGQQVTLRCSPISGHKSVSWYQQVLGQGPQFIFQYYEKEERGRGNFPDRFSARQFPNYSSELNVNALLLGDSALYLCASSLSGGAEKLFFGSGTQLSVL.

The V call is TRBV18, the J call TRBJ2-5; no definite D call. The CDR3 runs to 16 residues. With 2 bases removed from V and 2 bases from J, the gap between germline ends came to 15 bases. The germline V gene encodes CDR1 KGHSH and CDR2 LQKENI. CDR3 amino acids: CASSPGQTSKQETQYF. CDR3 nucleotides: TGTGCCAGCTCACCAGGGCAGACAAGTAAACAAGAGACCCAGTACTTC.

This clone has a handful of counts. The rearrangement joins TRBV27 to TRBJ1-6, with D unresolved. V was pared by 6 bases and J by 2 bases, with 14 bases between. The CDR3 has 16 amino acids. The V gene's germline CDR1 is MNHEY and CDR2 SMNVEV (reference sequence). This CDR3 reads CASRPQEVPYNSPLHF. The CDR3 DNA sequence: TGTGCCAGCAGACCTCAGGAGGTTCCCTATAATTCACCCCTCCACTTT.

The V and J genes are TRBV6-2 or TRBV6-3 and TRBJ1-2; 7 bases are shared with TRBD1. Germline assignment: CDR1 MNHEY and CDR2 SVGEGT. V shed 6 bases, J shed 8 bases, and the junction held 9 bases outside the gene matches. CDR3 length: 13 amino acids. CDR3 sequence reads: CASSLDRAFGYTF. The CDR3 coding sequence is TGTGCCAGCAGCCTCGACAGGGCCTTCGGCTACACCTTC.

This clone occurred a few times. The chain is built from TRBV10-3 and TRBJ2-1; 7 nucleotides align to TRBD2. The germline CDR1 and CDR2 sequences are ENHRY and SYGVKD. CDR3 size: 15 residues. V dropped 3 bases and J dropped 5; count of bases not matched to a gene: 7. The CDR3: CAISEIAGDHNEQFF. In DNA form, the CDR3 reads TGTGCCATCAGTGAAATTGCGGGAGATCACAATGAGCAGTTCTTC.

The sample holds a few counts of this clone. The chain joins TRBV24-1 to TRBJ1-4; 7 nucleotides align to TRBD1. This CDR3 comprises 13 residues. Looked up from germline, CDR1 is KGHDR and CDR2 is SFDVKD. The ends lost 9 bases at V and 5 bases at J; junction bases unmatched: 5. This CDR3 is CATDRAKNEKLFF. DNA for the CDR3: TGTGCCACCGACAGGGCGAAGAATGAAAAACTGTTTTTT.

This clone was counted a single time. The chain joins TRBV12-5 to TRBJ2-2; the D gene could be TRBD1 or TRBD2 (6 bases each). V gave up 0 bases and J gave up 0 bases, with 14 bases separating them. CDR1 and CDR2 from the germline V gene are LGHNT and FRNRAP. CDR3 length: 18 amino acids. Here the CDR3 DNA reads TGTGCTAGTGGTTTGGTACGCGGAGGGACAACGAACACCGGGGAGCTGTTTTTT. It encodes CASGLVRGGTTNTGELFF.

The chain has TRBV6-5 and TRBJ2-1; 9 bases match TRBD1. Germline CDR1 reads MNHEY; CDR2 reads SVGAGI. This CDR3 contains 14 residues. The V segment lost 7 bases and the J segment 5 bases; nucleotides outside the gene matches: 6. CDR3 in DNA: TGTGCCAGCACCGGGACAGGGTTGCACAATGAGCAGTTCTTC. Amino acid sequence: CASTGTGLHNEQFF.

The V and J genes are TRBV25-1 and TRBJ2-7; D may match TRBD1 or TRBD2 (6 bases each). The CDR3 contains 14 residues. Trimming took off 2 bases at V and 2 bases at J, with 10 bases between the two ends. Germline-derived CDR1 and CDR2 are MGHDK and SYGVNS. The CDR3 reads CASSEGGGAYEQYF. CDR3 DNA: TGTGCCAGCAGTGAAGGAGGGGGAGCCTACGAGCAGTACTTC.

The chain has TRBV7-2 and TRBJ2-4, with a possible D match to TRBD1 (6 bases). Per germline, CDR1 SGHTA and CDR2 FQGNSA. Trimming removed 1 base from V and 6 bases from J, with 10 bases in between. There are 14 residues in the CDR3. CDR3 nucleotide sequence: TGTGCCAGCAGCTTAGGTGGACAGCTAAACATTCAGTACTTC. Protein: CASSLGGQLNIQYF.

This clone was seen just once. For the CDR3, the DNA is TGTGCCACCAGCAAACGCGACAGGGACTATGGCTACACCTTC. Amino acids: CATSKRDRDYGYTF. The chain is built from TRBV15 and TRBJ1-2; TRBD1 matches 7 bases. Trimming took 4 bases from V and 3 from J; bases not matched to a gene: 5. This CDR3 region has 14 residues. From germline, CDR1 is LNHNV and CDR2 YYDKDF (reference sequence).

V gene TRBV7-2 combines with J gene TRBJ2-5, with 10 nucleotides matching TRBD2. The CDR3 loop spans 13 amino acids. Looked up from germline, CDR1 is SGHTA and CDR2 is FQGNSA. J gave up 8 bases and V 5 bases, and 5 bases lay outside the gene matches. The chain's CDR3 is CASSQRTSGTQYF. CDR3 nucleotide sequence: TGTGCCAGCAGCCAACGGACTAGCGGAACCCAGTACTTC. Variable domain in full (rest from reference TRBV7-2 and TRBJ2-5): GAGVSQSPSNKVTEKGKDVELRCDPISGHTALYWYRQSLGQGLEFLIYFQGNSAPDKSGLPSDRFSAERTGGSVSTLTIQRTQQEDSAVYLCASSQRTSGTQYFGPGTRLLVL.

CDR3 protein: CASSLGHLNTEAFF. The CDR3 DNA is TGTGCCAGCAGCTTAGGGCACCTGAACACTGAAGCTTTCTTT. The V call is TRBV11-2, the J call TRBJ1-1; no reliable D call. Germline CDR1 is SGHAT and CDR2 is FQNNGV. The CDR3 length is 14 residues. Trimming left V 1 base short and J 0 bases short, with 6 bases between.